This T cell receptor (beta chain) was identified in a study of T cell responses to AZD1222 COVID-19 vaccine. The study, taken as a whole, reports: Donor demographics were predominantly white British with a female majority; clonal diversity may be underestimated. Researchers report vaccine-associated CD4 TCRs spanning spike, with dominance at 160-218 and 743-854.

Trimming cost V 4 bases and J 2 bases, with 15 bases left between them. Looked up from germline, CDR1 is MNHEY and CDR2 is SMNVEV (reference sequence). CDR3 size: 16 residues. Samples with a second dose at about 4 or about 12 weeks were pooled together. On this clone itself: Its target is not known.

Clones were sequenced by immunoSEQ multiplex PCR, and TCRdb holds only the in-frame ones, with some missing. Here the sample spans more than 150,000 clones, just over 90% being singletons. This sample comprised peripheral blood, obtained 28 days after the second AZD1222 dose. The source of this sequence is an adult who received the AZD1222 COVID-19 vaccine. This chain connects TRBV27 to TRBJ1-5; D is possibly TRBD1 (6 bases). CDR3 protein: CASSSGGGKGNQPQHF. For the CDR3, the DNA is TGTGCCAGCAGTTCTGGCGGGGGCAAGGGCAATCAGCCCCAGCATTTT.